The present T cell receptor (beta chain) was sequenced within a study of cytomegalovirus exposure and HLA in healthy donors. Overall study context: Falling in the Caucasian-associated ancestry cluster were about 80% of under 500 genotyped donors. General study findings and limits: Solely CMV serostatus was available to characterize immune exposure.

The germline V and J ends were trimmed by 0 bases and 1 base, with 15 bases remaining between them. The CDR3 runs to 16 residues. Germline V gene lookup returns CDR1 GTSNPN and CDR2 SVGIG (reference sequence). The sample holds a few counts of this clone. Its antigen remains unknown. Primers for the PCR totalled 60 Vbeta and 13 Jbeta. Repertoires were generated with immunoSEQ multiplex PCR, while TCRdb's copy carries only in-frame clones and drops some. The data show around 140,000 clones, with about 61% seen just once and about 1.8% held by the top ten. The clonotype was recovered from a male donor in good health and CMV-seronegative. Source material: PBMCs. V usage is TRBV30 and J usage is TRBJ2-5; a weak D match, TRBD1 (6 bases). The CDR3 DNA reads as TGTGCCTGGAGTGTAATAGGCAGGGGCCTCCAAGAGACCCAGTACTTC. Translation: CAWSVIGRGLQETQYF.